These 7 T cell receptor beta chains share one sample of origin, sequenced in a study of monozygotic twins with inflammatory bowel disease. Each CDR3 protein gets one entry in TCRdb, which reprocessed the 5' RACE reads and gives no DNA. The specimen's table records some 150,000 distinct CDR3 sequences. The sequencing sample was made of blood. These receptors were taken from a human donor with ulcerative colitis or Crohn's disease, or a healthy co-twin of an affected twin (not recorded which).

The J gene is TRBJ1-1, the V gene TRBV7-2; TCRdb selects TRBD1, and the lack of DNA leaves this call unchecked. Germline V gene data show CDR1 as SGHTA and CDR2 as FQGNSA. The CDR3 is 16 residues long. CDR3 protein: CASSSLEQGFSTEAFF.

V usage is TRBV3-1 and J usage is TRBJ1-1. The CDR3 consists of 13 residues. The germline V gene has CDR1 LGHDT and CDR2 YNNKEL (reference sequence). The CDR3 loop reads CASSQVINTEAFF.

The V call is TRBV29-1, the J call TRBJ1-5. Germline-derived CDR1 and CDR2 are SQVTM and ANQGSEA. The length of the CDR3 is 13 residues. The CDR3 reads CSVGQGRAQPQHF.

CDR3 residues: CASSLGTNQETQYF. The V call is TRBV5-1, the J call TRBJ2-5; TCRdb's D call of TRBD2 is untestable without DNA. From germline, CDR1 is SGHRS and CDR2 YFSETQ. The CDR3 sequence is 14 residues long.

The CDR3: CASSQEQRESSEQFF. The chain joins TRBV4-3 to TRBJ2-1; absent DNA, TCRdb's TRBD2 call cannot be checked. The CDR3 sequence is 15 residues long. The germline V gene encodes CDR1 LGHNA and CDR2 YSLEER.

V usage is TRBV5-1 and J usage is TRBJ2-7. CDR3 size: 14 residues. The germline V gene encodes CDR1 SGHRS and CDR2 YFSETQ. The CDR3 protein is CASSLALGWREQYF.

The rearrangement uses TRBV12-3 or TRBV12-4 and TRBJ1-4; no DNA is available, so the TRBD1 call from TCRdb remains unchecked. CDR3 size: 20 residues. CDR3 protein: CASSLVWVPGREATNEKLFF.